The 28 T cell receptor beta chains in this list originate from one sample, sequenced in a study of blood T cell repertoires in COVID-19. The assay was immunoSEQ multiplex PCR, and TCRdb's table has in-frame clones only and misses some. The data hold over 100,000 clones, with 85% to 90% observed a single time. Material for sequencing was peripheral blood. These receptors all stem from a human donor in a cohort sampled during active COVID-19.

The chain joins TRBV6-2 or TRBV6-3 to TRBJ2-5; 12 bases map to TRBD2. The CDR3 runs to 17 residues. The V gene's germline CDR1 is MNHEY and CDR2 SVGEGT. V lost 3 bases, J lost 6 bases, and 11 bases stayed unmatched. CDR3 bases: TGTGCCAGCAGTTATCTGGGGCTAGCGGGAGGGCCTAAGACCCAGTACTTC. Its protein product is CASSYLGLAGGPKTQYF.

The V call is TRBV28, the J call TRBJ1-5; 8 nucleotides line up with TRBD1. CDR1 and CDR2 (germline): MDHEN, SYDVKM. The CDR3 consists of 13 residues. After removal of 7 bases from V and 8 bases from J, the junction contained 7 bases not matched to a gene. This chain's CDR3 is CASKHQGAKPQHF. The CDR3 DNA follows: TGTGCCAGCAAACATCAGGGGGCGAAGCCCCAGCATTTT.

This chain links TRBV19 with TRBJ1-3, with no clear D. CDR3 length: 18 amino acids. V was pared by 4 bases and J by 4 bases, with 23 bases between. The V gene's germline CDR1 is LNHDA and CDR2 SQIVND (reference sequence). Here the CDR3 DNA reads TGTGCCAGTAGTAAGGATTCTCGCGGGCCCAAACGAGGAAACACCATATATTTT. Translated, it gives CASSKDSRGPKRGNTIYF. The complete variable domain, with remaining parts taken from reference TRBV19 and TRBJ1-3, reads DGGITQSPKYLFRKEGQNVTLSCEQNLNHDAMYWYRQDPGQGLRLIYYSQIVNDFQKGDIAEGYSVSREKKESFPLTVTSAQKNPTAFYLCASSKDSRGPKRGNTIYFGEGSWLTVV.

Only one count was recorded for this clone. CDR3 coding DNA: TGTGCCAGCTCCCTTCGTTGGGGGGACACTGAAGCTTTCTTT. It is translated as CASSLRWGDTEAFF. The genes are TRBV18 and TRBJ1-1; D perhaps matches TRBD1 (5 bases). V lost 6 bases, J lost 3 bases, and 14 bases lay in between. Germline CDR1 reads KGHSH; CDR2 reads LQKENI. The CDR3 totals 14 residues.

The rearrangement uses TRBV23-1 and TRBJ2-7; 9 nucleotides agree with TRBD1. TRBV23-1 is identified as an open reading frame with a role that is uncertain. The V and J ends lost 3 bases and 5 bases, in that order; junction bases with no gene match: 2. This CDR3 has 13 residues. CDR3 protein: CASSHRQGDEQYF. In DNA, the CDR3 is TGCGCCAGCAGTCACCGACAGGGGGACGAGCAGTACTTC.

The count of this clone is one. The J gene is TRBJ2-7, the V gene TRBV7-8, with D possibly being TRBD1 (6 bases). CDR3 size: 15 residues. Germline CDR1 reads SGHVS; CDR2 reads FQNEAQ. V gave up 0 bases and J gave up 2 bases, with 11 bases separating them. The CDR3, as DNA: TGTGCCAGCAGCTTAGCAGGGGGTTTTACCTACGAGCAGTACTTC. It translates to CASSLAGGFTYEQYF.

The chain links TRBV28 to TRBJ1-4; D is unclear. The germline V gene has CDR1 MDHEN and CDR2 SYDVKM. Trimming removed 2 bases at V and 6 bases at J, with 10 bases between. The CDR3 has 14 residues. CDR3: CASSLSRRDEKLFF. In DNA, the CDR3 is TGTGCCAGCAGTTTAAGCAGGAGGGATGAAAAACTGTTTTTT.

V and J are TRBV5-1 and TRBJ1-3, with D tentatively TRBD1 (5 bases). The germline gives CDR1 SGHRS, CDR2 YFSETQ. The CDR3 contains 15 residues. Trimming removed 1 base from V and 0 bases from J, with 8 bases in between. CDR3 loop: CASSLTGLSGNTIYF. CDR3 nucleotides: TGCGCCAGCAGCTTGACAGGCCTCTCTGGAAACACCATATATTTT.

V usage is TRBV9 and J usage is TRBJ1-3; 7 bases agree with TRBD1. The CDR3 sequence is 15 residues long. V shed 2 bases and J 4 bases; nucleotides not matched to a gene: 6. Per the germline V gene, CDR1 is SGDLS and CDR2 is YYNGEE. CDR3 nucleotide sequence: TGTGCCAGCAGCGTGACAGGGAGTCCGGGAAACACCATATATTTT. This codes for CASSVTGSPGNTIYF.

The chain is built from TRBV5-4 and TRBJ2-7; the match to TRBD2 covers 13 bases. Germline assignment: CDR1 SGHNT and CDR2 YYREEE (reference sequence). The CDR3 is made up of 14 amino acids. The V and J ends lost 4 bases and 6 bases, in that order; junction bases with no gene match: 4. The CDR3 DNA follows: TGTGCCAGCAGCCCCCGACTAGCGGGAGGCGAGCAGTACTTC. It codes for CASSPRLAGGEQYF.

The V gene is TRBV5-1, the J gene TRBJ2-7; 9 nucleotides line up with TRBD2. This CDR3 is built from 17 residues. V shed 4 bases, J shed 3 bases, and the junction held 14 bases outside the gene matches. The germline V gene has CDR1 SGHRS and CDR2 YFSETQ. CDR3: CASSELAGGGPLYEQYF. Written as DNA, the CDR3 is TGCGCCAGCAGCGAACTAGCGGGTGGCGGTCCCCTCTACGAGCAGTACTTC.

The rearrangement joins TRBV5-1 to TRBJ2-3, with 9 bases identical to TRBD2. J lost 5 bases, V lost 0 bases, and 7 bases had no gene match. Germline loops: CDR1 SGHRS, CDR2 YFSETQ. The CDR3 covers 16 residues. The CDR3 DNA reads TGCGCCAGCAGCTTGGCCTTAGCGGGAGTACAAGATACGCAGTATTTT. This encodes CASSLALAGVQDTQYF.

The chain's CDR3 is CASMITSGITDTQYF. The CDR3 nucleotides are TGTGCCAGCATGATCACTAGCGGGATCACAGATACGCAGTATTTT. The chain is built from TRBV6-6 and TRBJ2-3; the match to TRBD2 covers 10 bases. CDR3 length: 15 amino acids. Unmatched junction bases numbered 6, after V lost 7 bases and J lost 2 bases. The germline gives CDR1 MNHNY, CDR2 SVGAGI (reference sequence).

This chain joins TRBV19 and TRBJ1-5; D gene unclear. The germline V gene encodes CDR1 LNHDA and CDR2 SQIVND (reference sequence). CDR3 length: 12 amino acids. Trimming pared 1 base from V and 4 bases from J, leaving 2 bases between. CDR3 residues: CASSIVNQPQHF. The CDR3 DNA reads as TGTGCCAGTAGTATAGTAAATCAGCCCCAGCATTTT.

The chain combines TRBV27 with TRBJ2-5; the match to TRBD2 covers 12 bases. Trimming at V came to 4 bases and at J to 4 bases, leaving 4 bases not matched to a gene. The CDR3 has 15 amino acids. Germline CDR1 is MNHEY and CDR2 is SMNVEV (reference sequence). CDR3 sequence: CASSSLAGGPETQYF. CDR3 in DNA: TGTGCCAGCAGTTCTCTAGCGGGGGGGCCAGAGACCCAGTACTTC.

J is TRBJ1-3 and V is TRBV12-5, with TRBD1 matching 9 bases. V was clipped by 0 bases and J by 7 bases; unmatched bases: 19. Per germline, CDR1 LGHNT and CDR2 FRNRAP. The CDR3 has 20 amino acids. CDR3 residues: CASGLVPRTGAEIPLNTIYF. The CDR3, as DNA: TGTGCTAGTGGTTTGGTACCCAGGACAGGGGCCGAGATACCGCTGAACACCATATATTTT.

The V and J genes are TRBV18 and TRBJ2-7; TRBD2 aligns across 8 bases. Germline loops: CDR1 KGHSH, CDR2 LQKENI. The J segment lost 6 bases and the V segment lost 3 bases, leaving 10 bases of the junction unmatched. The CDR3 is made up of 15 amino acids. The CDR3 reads CASSPKGLAQGEQYF. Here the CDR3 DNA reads TGTGCCAGCTCACCGAAAGGACTAGCTCAGGGCGAGCAGTACTTC.

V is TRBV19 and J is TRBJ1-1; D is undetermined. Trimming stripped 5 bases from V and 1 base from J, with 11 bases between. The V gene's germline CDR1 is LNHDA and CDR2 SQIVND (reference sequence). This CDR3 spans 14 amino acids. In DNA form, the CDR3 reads TGTGCCAGTAGTGCAACCTTAGAGAACACTGAAGCTTTCTTT. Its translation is CASSATLENTEAFF. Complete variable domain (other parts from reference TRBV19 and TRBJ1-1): DGGITQSPKYLFRKEGQNVTLSCEQNLNHDAMYWYRQDPGQGLRLIYYSQIVNDFQKGDIAEGYSVSREKKESFPLTVTSAQKNPTAFYLCASSATLENTEAFFGQGTRLTVV.

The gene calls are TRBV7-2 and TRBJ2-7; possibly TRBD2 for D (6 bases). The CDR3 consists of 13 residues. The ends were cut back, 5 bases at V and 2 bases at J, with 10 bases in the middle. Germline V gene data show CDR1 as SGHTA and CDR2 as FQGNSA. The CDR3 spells CASSPGGAYEQYF. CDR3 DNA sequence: TGTGCCAGCAGCCCTGGCGGGGCCTACGAGCAGTACTTC.

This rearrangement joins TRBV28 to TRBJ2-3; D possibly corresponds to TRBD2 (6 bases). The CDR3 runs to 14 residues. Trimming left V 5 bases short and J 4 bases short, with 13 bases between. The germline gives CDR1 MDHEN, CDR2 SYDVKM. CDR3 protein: CASSGLGEADTQYF. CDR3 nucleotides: TGTGCCAGCAGTGGGCTGGGGGAGGCAGATACGCAGTATTTT.

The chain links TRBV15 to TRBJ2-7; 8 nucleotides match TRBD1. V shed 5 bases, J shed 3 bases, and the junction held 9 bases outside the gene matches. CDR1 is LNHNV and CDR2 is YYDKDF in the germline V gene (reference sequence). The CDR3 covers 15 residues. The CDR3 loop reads CATSERQGQRYEQYF. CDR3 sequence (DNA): TGTGCCACCAGCGAAAGACAGGGGCAGCGCTACGAGCAGTACTTC. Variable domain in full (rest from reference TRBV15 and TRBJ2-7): DAMVIQNPRYQVTQFGKPVTLSCSQTLNHNVMYWYQQKSSQAPKLLFHYYDKDFNNEADTPDNFQSRRPNTSFCFLDIRSPGLGDTAMYLCATSERQGQRYEQYFGPGTRLTVT.

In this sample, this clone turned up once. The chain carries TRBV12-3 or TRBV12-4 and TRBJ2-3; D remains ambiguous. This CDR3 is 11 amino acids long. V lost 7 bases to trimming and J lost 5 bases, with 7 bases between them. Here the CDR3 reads CASTPLDTQYF. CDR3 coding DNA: TGTGCCAGCACCCCATTAGATACGCAGTATTTT.

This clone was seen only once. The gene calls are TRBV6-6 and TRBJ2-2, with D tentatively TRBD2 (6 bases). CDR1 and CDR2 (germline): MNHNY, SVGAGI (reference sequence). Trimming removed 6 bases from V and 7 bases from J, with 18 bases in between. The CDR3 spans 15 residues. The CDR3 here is CASRGRAPRGGELFF. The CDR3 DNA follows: TGTGCCAGCAGGGGCCGGGCCCCGCGGGGCGGGGAGCTGTTTTTT.

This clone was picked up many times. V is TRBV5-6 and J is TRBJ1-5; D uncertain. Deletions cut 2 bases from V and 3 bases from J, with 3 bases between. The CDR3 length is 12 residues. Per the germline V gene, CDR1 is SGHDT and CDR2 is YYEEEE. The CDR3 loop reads CASSLANQPQHF. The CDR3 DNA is TGTGCCAGCAGCTTAGCCAATCAGCCCCAGCATTTT.

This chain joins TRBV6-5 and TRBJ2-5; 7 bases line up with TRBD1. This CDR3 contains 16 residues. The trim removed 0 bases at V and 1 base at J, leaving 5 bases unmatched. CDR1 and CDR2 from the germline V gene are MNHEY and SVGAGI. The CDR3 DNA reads TGTGCCAGCAGTTACTCGACAGGGCTTGGCCAAGAGACCCAGTACTTC. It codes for CASSYSTGLGQETQYF.

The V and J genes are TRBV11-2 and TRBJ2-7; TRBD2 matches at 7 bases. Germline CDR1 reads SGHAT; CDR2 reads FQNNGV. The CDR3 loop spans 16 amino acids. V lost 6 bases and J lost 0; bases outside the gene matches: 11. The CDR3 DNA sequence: TGTGCCAGCAGTCGATCACTAGCGACCTTCTCCTACGAGCAGTACTTC. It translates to CASSRSLATFSYEQYF.

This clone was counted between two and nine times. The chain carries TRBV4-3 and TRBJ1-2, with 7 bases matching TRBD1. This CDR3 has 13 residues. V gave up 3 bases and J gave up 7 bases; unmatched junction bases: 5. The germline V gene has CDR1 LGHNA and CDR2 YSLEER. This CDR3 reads CASSQSTGVGYTF. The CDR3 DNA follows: TGCGCCAGCAGCCAGTCTACAGGGGTTGGCTACACCTTC.

DNA for the CDR3: TGTGCCAGCAGTGATGTATCTGCGAACACCGGGGAGCTGTTTTTT. Its translation is CASSDVSANTGELFF. This sequence joins TRBV2 and TRBJ2-2; D uncertain. V gave up 3 bases and J gave up 0 bases, with 8 bases separating them. The CDR3 is 15 residues long. CDR1 and CDR2 from the germline V gene are SNHLY and FYNNEI. Drawing the rest from reference TRBV2 and TRBJ2-2, the complete variable domain is EPEVTQTPSHQVTQMGQEVILRCVPISNHLYFYWYRQILGQKVEFLVSFYNNEISEKSEIFDDQFSVERPDGSNFTLKIRSTKLEDSAMYFCASSDVSANTGELFFGEGSRLTVL.